Detailed here is one TCR beta chain. Its antigen specificity is not known. No much larger clonotype is one base removed from it; base qualities were not supplied. The record originates from a study of blood T cells in healthy people across ages (dated by TCRdb to about 2015). Regarding the complete study: Template switching captured roughly one uniquely barcoded TCR beta cDNA molecule per two T cells in model experiments. Four age groups were formed from the donors: young (average roughly 16 years), middle-aged (approximately 42), aged (approximately 60) and long-lived (approximately 78). To track age-related changes in TCR beta repertoire diversity, the study relied on deep sequencing normalized with unique cDNA molecular identifiers. To avoid experimental bias, donors of different ages were distributed randomly across sequencing lanes. Two additional independent replicas of 1 million unique cDNA reads from the same blood draw were analyzed for two donors (one aged 18 to 29 and one aged 80 or older). What the work shows at the level of the full study, not this receptor alone: Since profiling was done on bulk unsorted PBMCs, naive and antigen-experienced compartments could not be conclusively compared. Observed TCR beta diversity per million T cells fell roughly linearly with age, and a significant reduction was already apparent by age around 36. The CMV infection status of donors was not known, potentially confounding age-related changes in expanded clonotypes. A strong correlation was found between observed TCR beta diversity and the percentage of naive T cells measured by flow cytometry. Estimates of total diversity from one million sequenced T cells were regarded as lower bounds and underestimates. Compared with the aged group, the long-lived group had more naive CD4+ T cells, fewer expanded clones and increased TCR diversity, a pattern suggesting age selection.

Donors were a few dozen systemically healthy Caucasian individuals from Russia aged 6 to 90 years. Each donor gave about 9.7 milliliters of peripheral blood, drawn into EDTA-treated Vacutainer tubes. Ficoll-Paque density-gradient centrifugation was used to isolate PBMCs, with at least 7 million per sample. Total RNA was extracted from PBMCs with Trizol reagent, with at least 5.5 micrograms obtained per sample. The percentages of naive CD45RAhigh/CD27high T cells were determined by flow cytometry on a PBMC aliquot from every donor. The protocol used for the library was 5' RACE. The instrument given in TCRdb is Illumina HiSeq 2500. A second roughly 7 to 12 cycle PCR used a sample-barcoded 5' primer and a J-beta primer mix. Each TCR beta cDNA molecule received a unique molecular identifier from a template-switch 5' adaptor carrying 12 random nucleotides. Each sample yielded at least 3 million CDR3-containing paired-end reads. First-strand cDNA synthesis was performed from all RNA using the Mint cDNA synthesis kit, with priming by a TRBC-specific oligonucleotide. Following uracil-DNA glycosylase treatment, a first 18-cycle PCR with universal primers M1SS and BC2_uni_R was performed on all cDNA. The paper's processing steps were these. For normalization, 1 million high-quality reads, each with a distinct molecular identifier, were randomly selected from each sample. Instead of being binned into consensus sequences, reads with shared molecular identifiers were discarded. MiTCR, run with a Q25 quality threshold and the strictest error-elimination algorithm, handled CDR3 identification, clonotype clustering and error correction. A nonparametric unseen species model with Euler transformation was used to estimate a lower bound on total TCR beta diversity. TCRdb reanalyzed the raw reads on its own, using fastp at Q25 for trimming and MiXCR for clone calling, and kept in-frame beta chains. Under each unique CDR3 protein, matching rows form one entry showing the most common genes and DNA. The V and J calls reflect TCRdb's pipeline rather than the authors' work. This sample has roughly 800,000 distinct CDR3 sequences in its table, and 55% to 70% of those were observed once. About 20% of the sample belongs to the ten largest clones.

CDR1 and CDR2, looked up from the germline V gene, are MNHNS and SASEGT. Trimmed from V: 0 bases; trimmed from J: 0 bases; junction bases lacking a gene match: 1. The CDR3 starts with the cysteine, ends with the phenylalanine, and has 16 residues. Only the CDR3 portion is preserved as DNA: 48 bases, with reading frame beginning at the first base. Sample: blood. This chain is built from TRBV6-1 and TRBJ2-3; 9 bases in the junction line up with TRBD2. The receptor's source is a man aged 25-45 years in good health. The CDR3 protein: CASSEASGGSTDTQYF. The DNA sequence is given as TGTGCCAGCAGTGAAGCTAGCGGGGGTAGCACAGATACGCAGTATTTT.